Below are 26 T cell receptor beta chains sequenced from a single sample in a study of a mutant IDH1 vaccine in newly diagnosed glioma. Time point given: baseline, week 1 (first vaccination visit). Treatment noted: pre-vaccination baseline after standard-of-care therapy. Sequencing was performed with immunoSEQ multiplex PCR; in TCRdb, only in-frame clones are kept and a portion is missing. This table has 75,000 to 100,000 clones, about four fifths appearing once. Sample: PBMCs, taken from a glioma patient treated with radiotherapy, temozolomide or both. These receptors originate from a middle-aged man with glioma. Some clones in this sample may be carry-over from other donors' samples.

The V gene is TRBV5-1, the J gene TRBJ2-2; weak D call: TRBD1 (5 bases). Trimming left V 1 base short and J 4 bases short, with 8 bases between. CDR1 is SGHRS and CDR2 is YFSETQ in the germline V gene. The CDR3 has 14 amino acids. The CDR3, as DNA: TGCGCCAGCAGCTTGCGGCAGGGCACCGGGGAGCTGTTTTTT. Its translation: CASSLRQGTGELFF.

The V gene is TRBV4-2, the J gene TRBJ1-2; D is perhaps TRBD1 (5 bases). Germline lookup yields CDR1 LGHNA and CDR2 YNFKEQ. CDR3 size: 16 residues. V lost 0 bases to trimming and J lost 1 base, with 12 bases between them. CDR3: CASSQDTQGINYGYTF. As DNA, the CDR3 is TGTGCCAGCAGCCAAGATACGCAGGGAATTAACTATGGCTACACCTTC.

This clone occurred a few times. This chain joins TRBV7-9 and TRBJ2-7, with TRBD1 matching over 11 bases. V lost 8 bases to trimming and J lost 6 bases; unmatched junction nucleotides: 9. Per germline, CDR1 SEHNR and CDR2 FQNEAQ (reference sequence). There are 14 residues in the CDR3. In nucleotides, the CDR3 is TGTGCCAGCTCAAGGGACGGGACAGGGGGCGAGCAGTACTTC. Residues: CASSRDGTGGEQYF.

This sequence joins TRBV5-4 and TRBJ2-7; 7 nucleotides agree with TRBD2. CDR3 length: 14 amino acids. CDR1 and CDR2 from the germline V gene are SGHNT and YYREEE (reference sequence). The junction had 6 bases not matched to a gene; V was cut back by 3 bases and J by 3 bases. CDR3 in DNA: TGTGCCAGCAGCTCCAGCGGGACTTTCTACGAGCAGTACTTC. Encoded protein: CASSSSGTFYEQYF.

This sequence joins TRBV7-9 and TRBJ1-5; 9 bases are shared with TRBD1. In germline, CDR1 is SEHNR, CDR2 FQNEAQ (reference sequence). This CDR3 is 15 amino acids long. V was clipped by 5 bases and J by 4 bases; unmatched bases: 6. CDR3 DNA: TGTGCCAGCAGCCCCTCTGGACAGGGGAATCAGCCCCAGCATTTT. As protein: CASSPSGQGNQPQHF. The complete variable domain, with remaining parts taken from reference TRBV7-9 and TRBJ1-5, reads DTGVSQNPRHKITKRGQNVTFRCDPISEHNRLYWYRQTLGQGPEFLTYFQNEAQLEKSRLLSDRFSAERPKGSFSTLEIQRTEQGDSAMYLCASSPSGQGNQPQHFGDGTRLSIL.

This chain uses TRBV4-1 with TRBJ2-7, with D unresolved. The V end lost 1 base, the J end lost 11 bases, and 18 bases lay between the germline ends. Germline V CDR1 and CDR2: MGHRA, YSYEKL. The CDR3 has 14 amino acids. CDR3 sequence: CASSQARQDIIEYF. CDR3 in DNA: TGCGCCAGCAGCCAAGCGCGGCAGGATATTATAGAGTACTTC.

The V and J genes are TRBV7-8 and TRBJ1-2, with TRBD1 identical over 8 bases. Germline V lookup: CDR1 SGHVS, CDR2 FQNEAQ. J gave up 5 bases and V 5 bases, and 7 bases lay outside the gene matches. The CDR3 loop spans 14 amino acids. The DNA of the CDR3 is TGTGCCAGCAGCCATGGACAGGGCAGTTATGGCTACACCTTC. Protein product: CASSHGQGSYGYTF.

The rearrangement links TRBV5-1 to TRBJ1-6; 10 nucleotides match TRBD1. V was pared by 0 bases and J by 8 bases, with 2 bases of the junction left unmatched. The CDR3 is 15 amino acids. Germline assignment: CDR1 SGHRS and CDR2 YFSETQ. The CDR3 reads CASSLVGTGDSPLHF. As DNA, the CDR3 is TGCGCCAGCAGCTTGGTCGGGACAGGGGATTCACCCCTCCACTTT.

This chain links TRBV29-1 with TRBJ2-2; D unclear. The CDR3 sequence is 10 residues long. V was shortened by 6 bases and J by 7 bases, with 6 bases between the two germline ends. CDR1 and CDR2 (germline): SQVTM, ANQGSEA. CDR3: CSVLYGELFF. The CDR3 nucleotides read TGCAGCGTCCTTTACGGGGAGCTGTTTTTT.

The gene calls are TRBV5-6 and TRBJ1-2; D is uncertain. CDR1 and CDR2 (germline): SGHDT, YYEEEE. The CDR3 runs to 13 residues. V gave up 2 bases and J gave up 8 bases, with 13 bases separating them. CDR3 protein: CASSFNRGWGYTF. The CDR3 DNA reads TGTGCCAGCAGCTTTAATCGAGGATGGGGCTACACCTTC.

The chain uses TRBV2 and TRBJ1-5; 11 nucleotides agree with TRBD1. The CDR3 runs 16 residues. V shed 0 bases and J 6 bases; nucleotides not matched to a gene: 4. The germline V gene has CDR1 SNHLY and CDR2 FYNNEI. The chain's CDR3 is CASSEARGTGGQPQHF. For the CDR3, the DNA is TGTGCCAGCAGTGAAGCGCGCGGGACAGGGGGTCAGCCCCAGCATTTT.

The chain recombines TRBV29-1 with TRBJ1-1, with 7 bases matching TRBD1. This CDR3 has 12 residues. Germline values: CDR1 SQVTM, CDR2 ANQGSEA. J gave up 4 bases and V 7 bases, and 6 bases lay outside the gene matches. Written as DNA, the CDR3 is TGCAGCGCAGACAGGGAGGTCACTGAAGCTTTCTTT. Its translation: CSADREVTEAFF.

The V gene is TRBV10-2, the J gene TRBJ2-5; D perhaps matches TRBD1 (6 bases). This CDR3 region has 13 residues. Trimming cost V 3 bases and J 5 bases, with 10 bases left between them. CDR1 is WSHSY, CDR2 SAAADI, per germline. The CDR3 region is CASSDQTGETQYF. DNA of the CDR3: TGCGCCAGCAGTGACCAAACAGGGGAGACCCAGTACTTC.

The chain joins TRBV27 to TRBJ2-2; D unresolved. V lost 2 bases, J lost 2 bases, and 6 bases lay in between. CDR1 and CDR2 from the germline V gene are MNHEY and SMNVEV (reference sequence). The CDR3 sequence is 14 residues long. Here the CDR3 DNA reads TGTGCCAGCAGTTTAACGCGAAACACCGGGGAGCTGTTTTTT. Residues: CASSLTRNTGELFF.

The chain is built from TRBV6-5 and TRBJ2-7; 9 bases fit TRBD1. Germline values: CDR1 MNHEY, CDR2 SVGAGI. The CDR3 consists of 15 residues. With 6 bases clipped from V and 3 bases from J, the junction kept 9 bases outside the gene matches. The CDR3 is CASRTPGQGFYEQYF. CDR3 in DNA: TGTGCCAGCAGAACCCCGGGACAGGGCTTCTACGAGCAGTACTTC.

CDR3 sequence (DNA): TGCGCCAGCAGCTCTCAGGGGGCTGTATACGAGCAGTACTTC. Amino acids: CASSSQGAVYEQYF. The chain carries TRBV5-1 and TRBJ2-7; 8 positions agree with TRBD1. Germline CDR1 is SGHRS and CDR2 is YFSETQ. The CDR3 has 14 amino acids. After removal of 3 bases from V and 4 bases from J, the junction contained 6 bases not matched to a gene.

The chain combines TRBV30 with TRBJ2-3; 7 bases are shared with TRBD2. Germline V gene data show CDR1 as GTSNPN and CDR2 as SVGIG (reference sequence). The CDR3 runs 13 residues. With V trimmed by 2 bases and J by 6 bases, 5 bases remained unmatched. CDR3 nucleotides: TGTGCCTGGAGTTGGGGGGAGGGGGATACGCAGTATTTT. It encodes CAWSWGEGDTQYF. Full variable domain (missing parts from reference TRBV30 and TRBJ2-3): SQTIHQWPATLVQPVGSPLSLECTVEGTSNPNLYWYRQAAGRGLQLLFYSVGIGQISSEVPQNLSASRPQDRQFILSSKKLLLSDSGFYLCAWSWGEGDTQYFGPGTRLTVL.

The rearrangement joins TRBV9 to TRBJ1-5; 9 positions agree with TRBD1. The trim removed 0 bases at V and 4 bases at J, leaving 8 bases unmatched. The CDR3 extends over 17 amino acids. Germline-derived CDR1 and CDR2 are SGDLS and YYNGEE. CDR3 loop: CASSVASDRGGNQPQHF. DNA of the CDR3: TGTGCCAGCAGCGTAGCTTCGGACAGGGGAGGGAATCAGCCCCAGCATTTT.

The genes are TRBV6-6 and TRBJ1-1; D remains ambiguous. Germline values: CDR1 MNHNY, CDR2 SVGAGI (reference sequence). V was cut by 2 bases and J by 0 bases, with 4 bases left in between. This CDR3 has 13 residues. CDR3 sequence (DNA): TGTGCCAGCAGTTACCGGGTGAACACTGAAGCTTTCTTT. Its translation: CASSYRVNTEAFF.

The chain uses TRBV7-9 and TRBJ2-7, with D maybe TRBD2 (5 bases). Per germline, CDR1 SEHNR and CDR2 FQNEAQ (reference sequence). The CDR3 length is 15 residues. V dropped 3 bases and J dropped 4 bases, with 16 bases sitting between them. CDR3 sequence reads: CASSLGEVPTYEQYF. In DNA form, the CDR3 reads TGTGCCAGCAGCTTGGGAGAGGTCCCCACGTACGAGCAGTACTTC. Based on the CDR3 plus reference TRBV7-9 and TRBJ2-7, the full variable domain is DTGVSQNPRHKITKRGQNVTFRCDPISEHNRLYWYRQTLGQGPEFLTYFQNEAQLEKSRLLSDRFSAERPKGSFSTLEIQRTEQGDSAMYLCASSLGEVPTYEQYFGPGTRLTVT.

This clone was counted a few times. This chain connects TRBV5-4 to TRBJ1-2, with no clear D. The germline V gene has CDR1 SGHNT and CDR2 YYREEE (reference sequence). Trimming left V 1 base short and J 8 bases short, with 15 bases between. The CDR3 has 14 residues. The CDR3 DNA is TGTGCCAGCAGCTTGTACACACGAGAAAGAGGCTACACCTTC. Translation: CASSLYTRERGYTF. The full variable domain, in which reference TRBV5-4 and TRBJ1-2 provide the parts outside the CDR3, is ETGVTQSPTHLIKTRGQQVTLRCSSQSGHNTVSWYQQALGQGPQFIFQYYREEENGRGNFPPRFSGLQFPNYSSELNVNALELDDSALYLCASSLYTRERGYTFGSGTRLTVV.

The CDR3 nucleotides are TGTGCCATCGGAGGGGGGGGCAATCAGCCCCAGCATTTT. Its translation: CAIGGGGNQPQHF. V usage is TRBV10-3 and J usage is TRBJ1-5, with D perhaps matching TRBD1 (6 bases). Germline CDR1 is ENHRY and CDR2 is SYGVKD. The CDR3 contains 13 residues. The germline V and J ends were trimmed by 8 bases and 2 bases, with 10 bases remaining between them.

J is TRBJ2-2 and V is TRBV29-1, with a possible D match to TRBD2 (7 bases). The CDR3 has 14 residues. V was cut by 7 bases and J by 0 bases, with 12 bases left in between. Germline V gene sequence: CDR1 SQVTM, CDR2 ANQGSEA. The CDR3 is CSARGGANTGELFF. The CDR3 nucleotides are TGCAGCGCCCGCGGGGGCGCGAACACCGGGGAGCTGTTTTTT.

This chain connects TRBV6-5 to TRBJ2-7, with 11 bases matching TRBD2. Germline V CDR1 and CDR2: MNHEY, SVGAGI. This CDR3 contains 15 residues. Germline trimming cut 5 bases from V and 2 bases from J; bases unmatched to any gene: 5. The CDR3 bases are TGTGCCAGCAGTAAGACTAGCGGGGCCGCCTACGAGCAGTACTTC. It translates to CASSKTSGAAYEQYF.

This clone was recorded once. This chain's CDR3 is CASSTQGAGADEQYF. The CDR3 DNA is TGCGCCAGCAGCACACAGGGGGCCGGGGCGGACGAGCAGTACTTC. This rearrangement joins TRBV5-1 to TRBJ2-7; 9 nucleotides align to TRBD1. Losses at the gene ends were 4 bases for V and 5 bases for J; bases not matched to a gene: 10. Germline V gives CDR1 SGHRS, CDR2 YFSETQ. The length of the CDR3 is 15 residues.

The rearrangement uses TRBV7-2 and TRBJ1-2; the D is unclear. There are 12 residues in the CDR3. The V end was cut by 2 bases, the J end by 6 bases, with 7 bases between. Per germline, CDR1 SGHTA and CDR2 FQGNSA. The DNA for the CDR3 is TGTGCCAGCAGCTTAAGGCAGGATGGCTACACCTTC. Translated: CASSLRQDGYTF.